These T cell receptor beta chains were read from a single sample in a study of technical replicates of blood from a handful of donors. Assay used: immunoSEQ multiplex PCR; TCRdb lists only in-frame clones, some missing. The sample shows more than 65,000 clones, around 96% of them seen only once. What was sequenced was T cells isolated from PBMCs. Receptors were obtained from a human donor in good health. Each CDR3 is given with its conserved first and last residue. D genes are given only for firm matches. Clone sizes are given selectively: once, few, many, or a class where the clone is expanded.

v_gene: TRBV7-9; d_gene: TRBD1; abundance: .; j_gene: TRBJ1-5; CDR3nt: TGTGCCAGCGAGGGGGCATCTCAGCCCCAGCATTTT; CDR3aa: CASEGASQPQHF
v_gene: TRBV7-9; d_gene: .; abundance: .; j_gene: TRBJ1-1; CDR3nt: TGTGCCAGCAGCTTAGGTTGGACGGAGGGAGCTTTCTTT; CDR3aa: CASSLGWTEGAFF
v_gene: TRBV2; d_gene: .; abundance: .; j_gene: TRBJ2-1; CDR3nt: TGTGCCAGCAGTGAACAGGTTTTAGGGCCAGGGTCCTACAATGAGCAGTTCTTC; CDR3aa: CASSEQVLGPGSYNEQFF
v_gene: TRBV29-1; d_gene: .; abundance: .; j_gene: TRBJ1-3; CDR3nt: TGCAGCGTTGAAGATCAGTGTTCTAGGTCAGGGTCTGGAAACACCATATATTTT; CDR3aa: CSVEDQCSRSGSGNTIYF
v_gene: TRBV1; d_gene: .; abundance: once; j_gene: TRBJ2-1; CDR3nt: TGCACCAGCAGCGCGGGGGCGACGGTCGGCAATGAGCAGTTCTTC; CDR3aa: CTSSAGATVGNEQFF
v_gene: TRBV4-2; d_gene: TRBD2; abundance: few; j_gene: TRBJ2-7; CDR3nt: TGTGCCAGCAGCCAAGAGGCTAGCGGGAGTGGCGAGCAGTACTTC; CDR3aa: CASSQEASGSGEQYF
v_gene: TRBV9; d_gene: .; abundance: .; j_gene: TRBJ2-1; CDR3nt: TGTGCCAGCAGCCCCAATAGACAGTTCTTC; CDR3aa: CASSPNRQFF
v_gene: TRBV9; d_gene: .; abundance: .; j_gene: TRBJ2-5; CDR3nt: TGTGCCAGCAGCGTAGGCCCACGGGGGAGCCAAGAGACCCAGTACTTC; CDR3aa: CASSVGPRGSQETQYF
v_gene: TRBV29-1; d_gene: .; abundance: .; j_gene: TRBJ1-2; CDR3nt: TGCAGCGTTGAAAAAGAAGGGAGTCATGGCTACACCTTC; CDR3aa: CSVEKEGSHGYTF
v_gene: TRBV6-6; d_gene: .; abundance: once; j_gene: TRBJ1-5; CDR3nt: TGTGCCAGCCTCAGGCAGGTCAGAGAGCCCCAGCATTTT; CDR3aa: CASLRQVREPQHF
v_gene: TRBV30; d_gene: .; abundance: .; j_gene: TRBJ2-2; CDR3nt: TGTGCCTGGAGTGTACCCCCTACCTTTATCATGGGCATCGGGGAGCTGTTTTTT; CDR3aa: CAWSVPPTFIMGIGELFF
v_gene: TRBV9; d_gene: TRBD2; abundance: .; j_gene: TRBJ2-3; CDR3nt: TGTGCCAGCAGCACCAACCCCACTAGCGGGAGTGCAGATACGCAGTATTTT; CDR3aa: CASSTNPTSGSADTQYF
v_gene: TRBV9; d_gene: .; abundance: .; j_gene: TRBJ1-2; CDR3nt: TGTGCCAGCAGCGTACCAGGGGACTATGGCTACACCTTC; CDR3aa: CASSVPGDYGYTF
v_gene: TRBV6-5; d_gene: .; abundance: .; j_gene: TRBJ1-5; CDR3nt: TGTGCCAGCAGTTACTCGAGAGGGATCGGTCAGCCCCAGCATTTT; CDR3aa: CASSYSRGIGQPQHF
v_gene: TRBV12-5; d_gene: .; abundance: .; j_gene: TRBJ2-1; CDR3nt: TGTGCTAGTGGTTTGACCCGAAGAGGCAATGAGCAGTTCTTC; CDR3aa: CASGLTRRGNEQFF
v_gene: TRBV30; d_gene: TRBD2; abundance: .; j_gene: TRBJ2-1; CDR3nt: TGTGCCTGGATCGCTAGCGGGATTCGTGAGCAGTTCTTC; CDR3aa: CAWIASGIREQFF
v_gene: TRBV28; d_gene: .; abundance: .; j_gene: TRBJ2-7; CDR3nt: TGTGCCAGCAGTGACAGTATTTACTACGAGCAGTACTTC; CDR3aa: CASSDSIYYEQYF
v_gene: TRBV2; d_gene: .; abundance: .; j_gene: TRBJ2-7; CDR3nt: TGTGCCAGCAGCCGGGACACAAACTCCTACGAGCAGTACTTC; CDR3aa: CASSRDTNSYEQYF
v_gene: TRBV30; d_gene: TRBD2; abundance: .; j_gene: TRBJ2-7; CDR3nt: TGTGCCTGGAGTGGCGGGAGTACCTACGAGCAGTACTTC; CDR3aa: CAWSGGSTYEQYF
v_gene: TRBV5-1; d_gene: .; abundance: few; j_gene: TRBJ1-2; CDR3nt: TGCGCCAGCAGCTTGGACAGCTATGGCTACACCTTC; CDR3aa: CASSLDSYGYTF
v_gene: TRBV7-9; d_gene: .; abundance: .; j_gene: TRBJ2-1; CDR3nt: TGTGCCAGCAGCTTAGTCCCCAACAATGAGCAGTTCTTC; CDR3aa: CASSLVPNNEQFF
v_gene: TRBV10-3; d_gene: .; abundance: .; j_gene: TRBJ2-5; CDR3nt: TGTGCCATCAGTGAGACCCCCGGGACACGGGTTGAGACCCAGTACTTC; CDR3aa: CAISETPGTRVETQYF
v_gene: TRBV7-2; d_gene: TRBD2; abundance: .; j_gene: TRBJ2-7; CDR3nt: TGTGCCAGCAGCTTAAGGTTAGCGGGAGCCACCTACGAGCAGTACTTC; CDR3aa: CASSLRLAGATYEQYF
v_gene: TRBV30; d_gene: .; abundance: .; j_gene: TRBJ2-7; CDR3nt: TGTGCCTGGAGTGTAGCGAGAACCCTACCTTTCGAGCAGTACTTC; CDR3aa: CAWSVARTLPFEQYF
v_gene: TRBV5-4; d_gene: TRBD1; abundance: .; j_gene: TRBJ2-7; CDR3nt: TGTGCCAGCAGCACCGGGACAGGGGTATACGAGCAGTACTTC; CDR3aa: CASSTGTGVYEQYF
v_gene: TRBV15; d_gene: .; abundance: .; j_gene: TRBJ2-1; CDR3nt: TGTGCCACCAGCAGAGAAAGGCCCACTATTGTGAGGTACAATGAGCAGTTCTTC; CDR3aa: CATSRERPTIVRYNEQFF
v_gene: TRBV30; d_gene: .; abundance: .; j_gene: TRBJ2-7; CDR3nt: TGTGCCTGGAGTGTAGGTCTAGTTTACGAGCAGTACTTC; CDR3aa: CAWSVGLVYEQYF
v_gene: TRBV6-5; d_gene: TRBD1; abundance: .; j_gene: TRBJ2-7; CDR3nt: TGTGCCAGCAGCAGAGGGACAGGGGCGGACGAGCAGTACTTC; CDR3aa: CASSRGTGADEQYF
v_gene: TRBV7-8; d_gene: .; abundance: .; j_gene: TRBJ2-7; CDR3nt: TGTGCCAGCAGCTTAAGAGGCGTTCTCTCCTACGAGCAGTACTTC; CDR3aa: CASSLRGVLSYEQYF
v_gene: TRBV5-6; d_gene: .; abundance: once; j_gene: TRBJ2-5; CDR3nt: TGTGCCAGCAGCTTTTCCAGTCCTCAAGAGACCCAGTACTTC; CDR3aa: CASSFSSPQETQYF
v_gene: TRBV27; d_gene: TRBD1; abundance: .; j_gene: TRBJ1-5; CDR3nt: TGTGCCAGCAGTATGGGACAGGGGCCCCCTTCGCATTTT; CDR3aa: CASSMGQGPPSHF
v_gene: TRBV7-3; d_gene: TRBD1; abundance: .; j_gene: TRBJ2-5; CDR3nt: TGTGCCAGCAGCGCTCACAGGGGATCGGGGGAGACCCAGTACTTC; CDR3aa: CASSAHRGSGETQYF
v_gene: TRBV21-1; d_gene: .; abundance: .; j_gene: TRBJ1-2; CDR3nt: TGTGCCAGCAGCTCCCCCCTGGGGGACAGAGATACTAATAACTATGGCTACACCTTC; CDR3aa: CASSSPLGDRDTNNYGYTF
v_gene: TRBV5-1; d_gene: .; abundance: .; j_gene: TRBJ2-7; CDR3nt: TGCGCCAGCAGCTTGGAAGGCGGGGTCGAGCAGTACTTC; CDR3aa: CASSLEGGVEQYF
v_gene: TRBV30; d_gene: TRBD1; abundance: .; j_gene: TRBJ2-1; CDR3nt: TGTGCCTGGAATGAAAACAGGGGACGCTCCTACAATGAGCAGTTCTTC; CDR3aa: CAWNENRGRSYNEQFF
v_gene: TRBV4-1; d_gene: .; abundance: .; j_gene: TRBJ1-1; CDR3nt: TGCGCCAGCAGCCAAGATGAAGGGGTCGGAGACACTGAAGCTTTCTTT; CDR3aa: CASSQDEGVGDTEAFF
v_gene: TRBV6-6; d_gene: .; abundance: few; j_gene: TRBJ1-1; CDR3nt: TGTGCCAGCAGTTACGGAGGGAACACTGAAGCTTTCTTT; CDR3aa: CASSYGGNTEAFF
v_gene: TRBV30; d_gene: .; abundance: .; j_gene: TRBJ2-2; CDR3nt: TGTGCCTGGAGTGTAATCCTTACCGGGGAGCTGTTTTTT; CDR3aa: CAWSVILTGELFF
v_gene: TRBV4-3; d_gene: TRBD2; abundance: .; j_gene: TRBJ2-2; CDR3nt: TGCGCCAGCAGCCAAGATCCGGGGGGAATCGGGGAGCTGTTTTTT; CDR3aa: CASSQDPGGIGELFF
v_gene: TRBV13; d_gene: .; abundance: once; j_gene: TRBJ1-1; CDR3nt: TGTGCCAGCAGCCACCGCAGGGGGAACACTGAAGCTTTCTTT; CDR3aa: CASSHRRGNTEAFF